Following are 27 T cell receptor beta chains from one sample sequenced in a study of T cells in women clearing cervical HPV infection (dated by TCRdb to 2017 to 2018). Library preparation used the immunoSEQ multiplex PCR assay. TCRdb obtained this table from immuneACCESS and retained in-frame rearrangements with V and J assigned. These tables miss some clones; where compared with another copy, unresolved V genes account for less than half of the shortfall, and the remainder is unexplained. For this sample, the table gives about 39,000 clones. The ten largest clones add up to 4.5% to 6% of the sample. The specimen sequenced was blood buffy coat. Receptors originate from a woman aged 18 to 75 with a cervical HPV16 infection that either progressed to CIN3+ or cleared (not recorded which).

To note about this clone: The read halts 3 residues ahead of the CDR3 end, with the missing end drawn from the germline J gene. The chain has TRBV12-5 and TRBJ2-1; 7 nucleotides match TRBD1. Unmatched junction bases numbered 3, after V lost 6 bases and J lost 4 bases. This CDR3 spans 13 amino acids. From germline, CDR1 is LGHNT and CDR2 FRNRAP. This CDR3 reads CASGLDRYNEQFF. The covered CDR3 bases are TGTGCTAGTGGCCTGGACAGGTACAATGAG.

Comment on this clone: The read comes to an end 3 residues before the CDR3 does, leaving the germline J gene to fill in the end. The V call is TRBV19, the J call TRBJ2-4; tentative D call: TRBD1 (6 bases). The V gene's germline CDR1 is LNHDA and CDR2 SQIVND (reference sequence). The CDR3 totals 14 residues. The CDR3 spells CASSRTAINYGQYF. The CDR3 bases that were read are TGTGCCAGTAGCAGGACAGCCATTAACTATGGT.

To note about this clone: The CDR3 is cut off 3 residues early in the read; its end comes from the germline J gene. The rearrangement joins TRBV7-2 to TRBJ1-2; 8 nucleotides agree with TRBD1. CDR3 length: 11 residues. CDR1 is SGHTA and CDR2 is FQGNSA in the germline V gene. The CDR3: CASSLGQAYTF. Incomplete CDR3 DNA: TGTGCCAGCAGCTTGGGACAGGCG.

Concerning this clone itself: The sequence runs out 3 residues before the end of the CDR3; the remainder is reconstructed from the germline J gene. The chain joins TRBV2 to TRBJ2-1; TRBD1 agrees at 9 bases. In germline, CDR1 is SNHLY, CDR2 FYNNEI. The CDR3 runs to 13 residues. V lost 8 bases and J lost 8; bases outside the gene matches: 7. CDR3 protein: CASGGTGFHEQFF. The sequenced part of the CDR3 DNA is TGTGCCAGCGGGGGGACAGGGTTCCATGAG.

As concerns this clone: The read finishes 3 residues shy of the CDR3 end, and the germline J gene is used to complete it. The chain combines TRBV19 with TRBJ2-4; possibly TRBD1 for D (6 bases). CDR3 size: 15 residues. V was cut by 2 bases and J by 0 bases, with 8 bases left in between. Germline lookup yields CDR1 LNHDA and CDR2 SQIVND (reference sequence). Incomplete CDR3 DNA: TGTGCCAGTAGTATAACAGGGATAGCCAAAAACATT. Residues: CASSITGIAKNI. The full CDR3 protein is CASSITGIAKNIQYF.

In regard to this clone: The sequence runs out 3 residues before the end of the CDR3; the remainder is reconstructed from the germline J gene. The chain is built from TRBV7-2 and TRBJ2-3; 8 bases map to TRBD1. Per germline, CDR1 SGHTA and CDR2 FQGNSA. CDR3 size: 15 residues. After removal of 5 bases from V and 1 base from J, the junction contained 5 bases not matched to a gene. The CDR3 protein is CASSRQGSGTDTQYF. Partial CDR3 DNA: TGTGCCAGCAGCCGACAGGGGTCGGGCACAGATACG. The variable domain in full, with the rest retrieved from reference TRBV7-2 and TRBJ2-3, is GAGVSQSPSNKVTEKGKDVELRCDPISGHTALYWYRQSLGQGLEFLIYFQGNSAPDKSGLPSDRFSAERTGGSVSTLTIQRTQQEDSAVYLCASSRQGSGTDTQYFGPGTRLTVL.

Details on this clone: The CDR3 end lies 3 residues beyond the end of the read and is filled in from the germline J gene. V usage is TRBV7-9 and J usage is TRBJ2-5; 11 nucleotides line up with TRBD1. The CDR3 spans 14 residues. Germline CDR1 and CDR2: SEHNR and FQNEAQ (reference sequence). Partial CDR3 DNA: TGTGCCAGCGAGGGGACAGGGGGTCCAGATACC. Amino acids: CASEGTGGPDT. The complete CDR3 reads CASEGTGGPDTQYF. The full variable domain, in which reference TRBV7-9 and TRBJ2-5 provide the parts outside the CDR3, is DTGVSQNPRHKITKRGQNVTFRCDPISEHNRLYWYRQTLGQGPEFLTYFQNEAQLEKSRLLSDRFSAERPKGSFSTLEIQRTEQGDSAMYLCASEGTGGPDTQYFGPGTRLLVL.

Remarks on this clone: The observed sequence ends 3 residues before the CDR3 terminus, with the missing tail filled in from the germline J gene. The chain is built from TRBV19 and TRBJ1-1; possible D gene TRBD1, 5 bases. The CDR3 length is 15 residues. Germline V gives CDR1 LNHDA, CDR2 SQIVND (reference sequence). Trimming removed 5 bases at V and 0 bases at J, with 13 bases between. This chain's CDR3 is CASSYGGYMNTEAFF. The sequenced CDR3 bases are TGTGCCAGTAGTTACGGGGGTTACATGAACACTGAA.

On this clone itself: The sequence runs out 3 residues before the end of the CDR3; the remainder is reconstructed from the germline J gene. The genes are TRBV5-6 and TRBJ2-7; D may be TRBD2 (5 bases). With 1 base removed from V and 6 bases from J, the gap between germline ends came to 14 bases. CDR3 length: 14 amino acids. CDR1 is SGHDT, CDR2 YYEEEE, per germline. The CDR3 bases that were read are TGTGCCAGCAGCTTGAGGCGAGGGTTCAGCGAG. It is translated as CASSLRRGFSE. The complete CDR3 protein is CASSLRRGFSEQYF.

Comment on this clone: Read data end 3 residues before the CDR3 end; the end is taken from the germline J gene. The chain links TRBV2 to TRBJ1-2; TRBD1 agrees at 9 bases. The J segment lost 3 bases and the V segment lost 5 bases, leaving 7 bases of the junction unmatched. The germline CDR1 and CDR2 sequences are SNHLY and FYNNEI. The CDR3 consists of 15 residues. The CDR3 region is CASSTRTGAYYGYTF. The covered CDR3 bases are TGTGCCAGCAGTACCCGGACAGGGGCGTACTATGGC. The entire variable domain, with the rest obtained from reference TRBV2 and TRBJ1-2, is as follows: EPEVTQTPSHQVTQMGQEVILRCVPISNHLYFYWYRQILGQKVEFLVSFYNNEISEKSEIFDDQFSVERPDGSNFTLKIRSTKLEDSAMYFCASSTRTGAYYGYTFGSGTRLTVV.

To note about this clone: The read terminates 3 residues before the CDR3 end, so the remaining end is supplied by the germline J gene. This chain links TRBV6-1 with TRBJ2-7; D may be TRBD2 (6 bases). V was pared by 2 bases and J by 2 bases, with 16 bases between. Germline V CDR1 and CDR2: MNHNS, SASEGT. The CDR3 covers 16 residues. The covered CDR3 bases are TGTGCCAGCAGTGAAAGGGTCCGCGGGGCAACCTACGAG. Protein: CASSERVRGATYE. The whole CDR3 protein is CASSERVRGATYEQYF.

Regarding this clone: The read falls 3 residues short of the CDR3 end, and the missing part is taken from the germline J gene. The rearrangement joins TRBV12-3 or TRBV12-4 to TRBJ2-7; 13 bases are shared with TRBD2. Germline trimming cut 6 bases from V and 2 bases from J; bases unmatched to any gene: 4. The CDR3 has 15 amino acids. CDR3 DNA (partial): TGTGCCAGCAGCCTCGGGACTAGCGGGACCTACGAG. This codes for CASSLGTSGTYE. The entire CDR3 reads CASSLGTSGTYEQYF.

Points on this clone: The CDR3 goes on 3 residues after the read ends, and that part is filled in from the germline J gene. The rearrangement links TRBV5-1 to TRBJ2-2; 11 bases fit TRBD1. This CDR3 contains 17 residues. V lost 0 bases and J lost 3; bases outside the gene matches: 4. Germline V gives CDR1 SGHRS, CDR2 YFSETQ. The part of the CDR3 DNA that was read is TGCGCCAGCAGCTTGGGGGACAGGGGGTCGCACACCGGGGAG. Its translation: CASSLGDRGSHTGE. The whole CDR3 sequence reads CASSLGDRGSHTGELFF.

This CDR3 reads CASSYNTHTDYGYTF. CDR3 bases read: TGTGCCAGCAGTTACAATACTCATACGGACTATGGC. This chain links TRBV6-2 or TRBV6-3 with TRBJ1-2; D ambiguous. The read falls 3 residues short of the CDR3 end, and the missing part is taken from the germline J gene. V lost 2 bases and J 3 bases, leaving 13 bases between the germline ends. The length of the CDR3 is 15 residues. Germline V gene lookup returns CDR1 MNHEY and CDR2 SVGEGT.

To note about this clone: The read stops 3 residues short of the end of the CDR3; the missing end is completed from the germline J gene. This rearrangement joins TRBV5-4 to TRBJ1-4; tentatively, D is TRBD1 (6 bases). Germline V lookup: CDR1 SGHNT, CDR2 YYREEE (reference sequence). The V gene lost 3 bases and the J gene lost 8 bases, with 17 bases spanning the gap. The CDR3 spans 15 residues. The chain's CDR3 is CASSSGGRGSEKLFF. CDR3 DNA, as far as it was read: TGTGCCAGCAGCTCGGGGGGCAGGGGATCGGAAAAA.

Concerning this clone itself: The CDR3 end is not reached by the read, which stops 3 residues before it; the germline J gene fills it in. The rearrangement uses TRBV2 and TRBJ2-3, with a weak D call TRBD2 (6 bases). The CDR3 contains 16 residues. CDR1 is SNHLY and CDR2 is FYNNEI in the germline V gene. The CDR3 reads CASSEAAGTGNQPQYF. The covered CDR3 bases are TGTGCCAGCAGTGAAGCAGCGGGTACCGGCAATCAGCCG.

For this clone: The read comes to an end 3 residues before the CDR3 does, leaving the germline J gene to fill in the end. The chain recombines TRBV30 with TRBJ2-7; TRBD2 matches 11 bases. Germline V gene lookup returns CDR1 GTSNPN and CDR2 SVGIG (reference sequence). Trimming at V came to 5 bases and at J to 4 bases, leaving 4 bases not matched to a gene. The CDR3 is 13 amino acids. Partial CDR3 DNA: TGTGCCTGGGAGACTAGCGGGGAGTACGAG. Translating it yields CAWETSGEYE. The full CDR3 sequence reads CAWETSGEYEQYF.

Details on this clone: Read data end 3 residues before the CDR3 end; the end is taken from the germline J gene. The rearrangement uses TRBV20-1 and TRBJ2-1, with D uncertain. Germline V gene lookup returns CDR1 DFQATT and CDR2 SNEGSKA (reference sequence). The length of the CDR3 is 15 residues. V was shortened by 5 bases and J by 8 bases, with 22 bases between the two germline ends. This CDR3 reads CSAAPAPLDLDEQFF. The sequenced part of the CDR3 DNA is TGCAGTGCTGCCCCAGCGCCGCTCGATCTCGATGAG.

About this clone: The CDR3 end falls 3 residues outside the read, so it is completed with the germline J gene. This chain joins TRBV5-1 and TRBJ1-2, with D perhaps TRBD1 (5 bases). This CDR3 is built from 14 residues. The germline V and J ends were trimmed by 4 bases and 4 bases, with 14 bases remaining between them. Per germline, CDR1 SGHRS and CDR2 YFSETQ. The sequenced part of the CDR3 DNA is TGCGCCAGCAGCGTGATTACGGGGGGCTATGGC. It yields the protein CASSVITGGYG. The full CDR3 protein reads CASSVITGGYGYTF.

To note about this clone: The read falls 3 residues short of the CDR3 end, and the missing part is taken from the germline J gene. The rearrangement uses TRBV7-9 and TRBJ2-4; possibly TRBD1 for D (6 bases). CDR1 is SEHNR and CDR2 is FQNEAQ in the germline V gene (reference sequence). The CDR3 is 14 amino acids. The CDR3 protein is CASLPGANNYGQYF. The sequenced CDR3 bases are TGTGCCAGCCTACCAGGGGCCAATAACTATGGT.

Of note for this clone: The read is 3 residues too short to cover the CDR3 end, so that end is filled in from the germline J gene. The rearrangement links TRBV11-2 to TRBJ2-7; tentative D call: TRBD2 (5 bases). The CDR3 is 15 amino acids. Germline CDR1 reads SGHAT; CDR2 reads FQNNGV. The ends were cut back, 4 bases at V and 3 bases at J, with 16 bases in the middle. The sequenced CDR3 bases are TGTGCCAGCAGCTCAATCGAGGCTAGCAACTACGAG. Translating gives CASSSIEASNYE. The CDR3, in full, reads CASSSIEASNYEQYF.

In regard to this clone: Germline and junction disagree at one end, which may indicate a read error. The sequenced CDR3 bases are TGCACCAGCAGCCTGTCCCTTAAGGGGGAAGAGACC. This encodes CTSSLSLKGEET. The CDR3 in full is CTSSLSLKGEETQYF. The chain has TRBV4-1 and TRBJ2-5; TRBD1 might be the D (6 bases). The CDR3 extends 3 residues past the end of the read, so its final part is completed from the germline J gene. Germline lookup yields CDR1 MGHRA and CDR2 YSYEKL. The CDR3 runs 15 residues.

Concerning this clone itself: The missing CDR3 end, 3 residues past where the read stops, is filled in from the germline J gene. The chain employs TRBV7-3 and TRBJ1-1; perhaps TRBD1 as D (5 bases). CDR1 and CDR2 (germline): SGHTA, FQGTGA. The V and J ends lost 1 base and 1 base respectively, with 7 bases between them. The CDR3 runs to 14 residues. The CDR3 here is CASSLNQGNTEAFF. The CDR3 DNA, read in part, is TGTGCCAGCAGCTTAAATCAGGGGAACACTGAA. Full variable domain (remainder filled in from reference TRBV7-3 and TRBJ1-1): GAGVSQTPSNKVTEKGKYVELRCDPISGHTALYWYRQSLGQGPEFLIYFQGTGAADDSGLPNDRFFAVRPEGSVSTLKIQRTERGDSAVYLCASSLNQGNTEAFFGQGTRLTVV.

Worth noting for this clone: Read data end 3 residues before the CDR3 end; the end is taken from the germline J gene. The chain uses TRBV13 and TRBJ2-7, with 7 bases lining up with TRBD1. V lost 3 bases to trimming and J lost 1 base; unmatched junction nucleotides: 9. Germline V lookup: CDR1 PRHDT, CDR2 FYEKMQ (reference sequence). The CDR3 is 16 residues long. The CDR3 spells CASSFREGQISYEQYF. The covered CDR3 bases are TGTGCCAGCAGCTTCCGCGAGGGACAGATTTCCTACGAG.

As concerns this clone: The read ends 3 residues early relative to the CDR3; the germline J gene fills the gap. The rearrangement joins TRBV20-1 to TRBJ2-7; D perhaps matches TRBD1 (5 bases). V was pared by 1 base and J by 5 bases, with 15 bases between. Germline CDR1 reads DFQATT; CDR2 reads SNEGSKA (reference sequence). This CDR3 has 14 amino acids. This chain's CDR3 is CSARGQGKTHEQYF. Partial CDR3 DNA: TGCAGTGCTAGAGGGCAGGGAAAAACCCACGAG.

As regards this clone: Read coverage stops 3 residues before the CDR3 terminus; the germline J gene supplies the remainder. The chain links TRBV19 to TRBJ1-2; D uncertain. The CDR3 is 13 amino acids. Per the germline V gene, CDR1 is LNHDA and CDR2 is SQIVND (reference sequence). Trimming shortened V by 4 bases and J by 6 bases, and 12 bases separated the two germline ends. The sequenced part of the CDR3 DNA is TGTGCCAGTAGTAGGGCACAGATTCATGGC. Its translation: CASSRAQIHG. The whole CDR3 protein is CASSRAQIHGYTF.

On this clone itself: The read finishes 3 residues shy of the CDR3 end, and the germline J gene is used to complete it. This chain joins TRBV7-9 and TRBJ1-2; tentatively, D is TRBD1 (5 bases). In germline, CDR1 is SEHNR, CDR2 FQNEAQ (reference sequence). The CDR3 sequence is 14 residues long. V was trimmed by 6 bases and J by 2 bases, leaving 13 bases between them. Here the CDR3 reads CASSPGYSNYGYTF. CDR3 DNA (partial): TGTGCCAGCAGTCCAGGGTATTCGAACTATGGC.